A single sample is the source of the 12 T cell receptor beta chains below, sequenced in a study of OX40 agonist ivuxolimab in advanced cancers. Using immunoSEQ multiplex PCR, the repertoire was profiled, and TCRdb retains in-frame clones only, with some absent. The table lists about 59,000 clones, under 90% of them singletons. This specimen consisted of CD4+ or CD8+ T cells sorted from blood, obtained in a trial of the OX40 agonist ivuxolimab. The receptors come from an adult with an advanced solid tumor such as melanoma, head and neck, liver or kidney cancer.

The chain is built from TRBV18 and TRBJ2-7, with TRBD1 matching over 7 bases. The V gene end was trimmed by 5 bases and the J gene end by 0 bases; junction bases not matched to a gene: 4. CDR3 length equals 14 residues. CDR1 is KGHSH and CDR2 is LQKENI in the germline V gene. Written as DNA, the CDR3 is TGTGCCAGCTCAAAGGACAGGAGCTCCTACGAGCAGTACTTC. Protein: CASSKDRSSYEQYF.

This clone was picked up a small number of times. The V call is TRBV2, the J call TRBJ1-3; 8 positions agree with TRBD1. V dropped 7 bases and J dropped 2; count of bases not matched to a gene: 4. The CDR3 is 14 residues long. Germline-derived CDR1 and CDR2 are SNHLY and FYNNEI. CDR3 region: CASMDRAAGNTIYF. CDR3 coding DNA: TGTGCCAGCATGGACAGGGCGGCTGGAAACACCATATATTTT.

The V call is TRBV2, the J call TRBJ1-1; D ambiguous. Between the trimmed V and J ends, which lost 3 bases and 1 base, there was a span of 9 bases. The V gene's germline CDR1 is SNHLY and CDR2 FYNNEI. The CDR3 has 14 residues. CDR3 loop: CASSEDVRNTEAFF. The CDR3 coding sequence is TGTGCCAGCAGTGAGGACGTAAGGAACACTGAAGCTTTCTTT. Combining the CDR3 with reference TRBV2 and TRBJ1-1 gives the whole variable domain EPEVTQTPSHQVTQMGQEVILRCVPISNHLYFYWYRQILGQKVEFLVSFYNNEISEKSEIFDDQFSVERPDGSNFTLKIRSTKLEDSAMYFCASSEDVRNTEAFFGQGTRLTVV.

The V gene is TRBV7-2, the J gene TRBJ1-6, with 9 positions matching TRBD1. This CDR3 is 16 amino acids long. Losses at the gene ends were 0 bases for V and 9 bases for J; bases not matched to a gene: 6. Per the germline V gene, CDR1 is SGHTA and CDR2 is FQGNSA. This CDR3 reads CASSLAGGQGRSPLHF. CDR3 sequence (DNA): TGTGCCAGCAGCTTAGCTGGTGGACAGGGGCGTTCACCCCTCCACTTT.

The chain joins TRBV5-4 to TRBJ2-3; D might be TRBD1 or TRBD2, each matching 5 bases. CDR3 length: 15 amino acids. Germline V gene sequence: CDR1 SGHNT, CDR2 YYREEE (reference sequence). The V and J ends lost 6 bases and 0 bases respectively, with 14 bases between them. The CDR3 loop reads CASTSGTPSTDTQYF. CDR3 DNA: TGTGCCAGCACCTCTGGGACCCCTAGCACAGATACGCAGTATTTT.

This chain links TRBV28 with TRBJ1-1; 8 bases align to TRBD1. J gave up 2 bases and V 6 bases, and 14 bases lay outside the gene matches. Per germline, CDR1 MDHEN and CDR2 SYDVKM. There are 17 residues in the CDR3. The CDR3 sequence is CASRPGRDRIRNTEAFF. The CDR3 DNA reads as TGTGCCAGCAGGCCAGGGAGGGACAGGATAAGAAACACTGAAGCTTTCTTT.

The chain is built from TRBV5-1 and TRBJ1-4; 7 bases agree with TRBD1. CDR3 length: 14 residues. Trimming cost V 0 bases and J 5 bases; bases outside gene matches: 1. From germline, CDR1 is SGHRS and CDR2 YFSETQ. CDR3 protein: CASSLGQGNEKLFF. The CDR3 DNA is TGCGCCAGCAGCTTGGGACAGGGAAATGAAAAACTGTTTTTT.

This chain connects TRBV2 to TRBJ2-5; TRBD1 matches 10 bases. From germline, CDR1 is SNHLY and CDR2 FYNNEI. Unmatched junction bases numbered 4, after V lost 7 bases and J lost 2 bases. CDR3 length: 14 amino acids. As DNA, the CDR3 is TGTGCCAGCACATCGGACAGGGGGCAAGAGACCCAGTACTTC. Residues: CASTSDRGQETQYF.

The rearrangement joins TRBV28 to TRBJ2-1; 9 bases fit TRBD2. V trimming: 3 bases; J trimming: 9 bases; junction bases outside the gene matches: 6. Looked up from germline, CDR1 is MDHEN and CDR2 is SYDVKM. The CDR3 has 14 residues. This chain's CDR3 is CASSLRGLASEQFF. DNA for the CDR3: TGTGCCAGCAGTTTGAGGGGACTAGCCTCTGAGCAGTTCTTC.

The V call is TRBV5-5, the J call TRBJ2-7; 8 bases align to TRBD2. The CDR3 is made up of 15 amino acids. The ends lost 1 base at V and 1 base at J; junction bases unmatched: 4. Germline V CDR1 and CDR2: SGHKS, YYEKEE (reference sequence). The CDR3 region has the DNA TGTGCCAGCAGCTTGCCCGCGGGGGGATCCTACGAGCAGTACTTC. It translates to CASSLPAGGSYEQYF.

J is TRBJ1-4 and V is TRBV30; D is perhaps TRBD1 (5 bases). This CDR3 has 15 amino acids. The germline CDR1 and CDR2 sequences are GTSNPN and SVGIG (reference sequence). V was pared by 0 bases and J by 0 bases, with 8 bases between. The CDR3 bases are TGTGCCTGGAGTGTGGGGGGGGCAACTAATGAAAAACTGTTTTTT. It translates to CAWSVGGATNEKLFF.

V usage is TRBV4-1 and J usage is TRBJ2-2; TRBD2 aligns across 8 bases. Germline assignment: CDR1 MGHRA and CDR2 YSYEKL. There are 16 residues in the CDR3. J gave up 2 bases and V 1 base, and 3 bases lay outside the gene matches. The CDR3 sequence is CASSQVAGQNTGELFF. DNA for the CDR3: TGCGCCAGCAGCCAAGTAGCGGGACAAAACACCGGGGAGCTGTTTTTT.